Each of the 27 T cell receptor beta chains below was sequenced from the same sample in a study of blood T cell repertoires in COVID-19. Assay: immunoSEQ multiplex PCR; the TCRdb copy retains only in-frame clones and omits some. The sample includes a few hundred thousand clones, around 83% of them seen just once. Sequencing was performed on peripheral blood. The receptor source for this set is a young man who had recovered from COVID-19.

This clone was counted once. The V gene is TRBV4-1, the J gene TRBJ2-2; perhaps TRBD1 as D (5 bases). V was cut by 1 base and J by 5 bases, with 8 bases left in between. Germline assignment: CDR1 MGHRA and CDR2 YSYEKL. This CDR3 region has 14 residues. Here the CDR3 reads CASSQGGETGELFF. In DNA form, the CDR3 reads TGCGCCAGCAGCCAAGGGGGCGAAACCGGGGAGCTGTTTTTT.

This chain links TRBV19 with TRBJ1-6, with D maybe TRBD1 (6 bases). The CDR3 loop spans 14 amino acids. Germline CDR1 reads LNHDA; CDR2 reads SQIVND (reference sequence). Trimming removed 3 bases from V and 5 bases from J, with 8 bases in between. CDR3 sequence (DNA): TGTGCCAGTAGTATTAACAGGGATAATTCACCCCTCCACTTT. Its translation: CASSINRDNSPLHF. The full variable domain, completed using reference TRBV19 and TRBJ1-6, is DGGITQSPKYLFRKEGQNVTLSCEQNLNHDAMYWYRQDPGQGLRLIYYSQIVNDFQKGDIAEGYSVSREKKESFPLTVTSAQKNPTAFYLCASSINRDNSPLHFGNGTRLTVT.

V is TRBV13 and J is TRBJ2-3; 8 nucleotides agree with TRBD1. Germline CDR1 reads PRHDT; CDR2 reads FYEKMQ (reference sequence). The ends lost 1 base at V and 5 bases at J; junction bases unmatched: 8. This CDR3 comprises 16 residues. CDR3 bases: TGTGCCAGCAGCTTAGTTAGGACAGGGCGTATAGATACGCAGTATTTT. Protein: CASSLVRTGRIDTQYF.

The chain links TRBV7-9 to TRBJ2-5, with TRBD2 as a possible D gene (6 bases). The ends were cut back, 4 bases at V and 4 bases at J, with 10 bases in the middle. Looked up from germline, CDR1 is SEHNR and CDR2 is FQNEAQ (reference sequence). The CDR3 loop spans 13 amino acids. This CDR3 is CASSSMGGETQYF. In DNA, the CDR3 is TGTGCCAGCAGCTCCATGGGGGGAGAGACCCAGTACTTC.

The V and J genes are TRBV7-7 and TRBJ2-5; possibly TRBD2 for D (6 bases). Germline assignment: CDR1 SSHAT and CDR2 FNYEAQ (reference sequence). This CDR3 has 15 residues. The V and J ends lost 5 bases and 5 bases respectively, with 18 bases between them. CDR3 amino acids: CASSRRLEPHETQYF. The CDR3 bases are TGTGCCAGCAGCCGAAGACTAGAGCCCCACGAGACCCAGTACTTC.

J is TRBJ2-2 and V is TRBV12-3 or TRBV12-4, with a weak D call TRBD2 (5 bases). The CDR3 consists of 13 residues. V lost 7 bases to trimming and J lost 8 bases, with 14 bases between them. The CDR3 DNA follows: TGTGCCAGCACCCCCGGAGGTTTAGGGGAGCTGTTTTTT. Protein product: CASTPGGLGELFF.

This chain connects TRBV19 to TRBJ2-1; D is possibly TRBD2 (6 bases). V lost 3 bases to trimming and J lost 8 bases, with 14 bases between them. The CDR3 is 14 amino acids. Germline lookup yields CDR1 LNHDA and CDR2 SQIVND (reference sequence). Written as DNA, the CDR3 is TGTGCCAGTAGTATGTGGAGGGGAGTCGATGAGCAGTTCTTC. This gives the protein CASSMWRGVDEQFF.

The chain couples TRBV20-1 to TRBJ2-5; a possible D gene is TRBD2 (6 bases). The germline CDR1 and CDR2 sequences are DFQATT and SNEGSKA (reference sequence). V lost 3 bases, J lost 4 bases, and 6 bases lay in between. CDR3 length: 11 residues. The DNA of the CDR3 is TGCAGTGCTAGGGGAGGAGAGACCCAGTACTTC. This translates into CSARGGETQYF.

This rearrangement joins TRBV18 to TRBJ2-3, with 8 bases that match TRBD1. Germline V CDR1 and CDR2: KGHSH, LQKENI. This CDR3 has 16 amino acids. The trim removed 0 bases at V and 1 base at J, leaving 3 bases unmatched. The CDR3 loop is CASSPPLGQGTDTQYF. In DNA, the CDR3 is TGTGCCAGCTCACCACCGTTGGGACAGGGCACAGATACGCAGTATTTT.

The chain recombines TRBV6-5 with TRBJ1-1; D gene unclear. Trimming left V 0 bases short and J 4 bases short, with 15 bases between. The CDR3 loop spans 16 amino acids. The germline gives CDR1 MNHEY, CDR2 SVGAGI. This CDR3 is CASSYSIPGLVTEAFF. CDR3 in DNA: TGTGCCAGCAGTTACTCGATACCAGGATTGGTCACTGAAGCTTTCTTT.

A single count supports this clone. The chain joins TRBV24-1 to TRBJ2-5, with a weak D call TRBD2 (6 bases). The germline CDR1 and CDR2 sequences are KGHDR and SFDVKD. The CDR3 contains 15 residues. Trimming shortened V by 4 bases and J by 1 base, and 12 bases separated the two germline ends. CDR3 DNA sequence: TGTGCCACCAGTGACGGGGGACGGATCCAAGAGACCCAGTACTTC. Translated, it gives CATSDGGRIQETQYF.

The chain uses TRBV3-1 (or the pseudogene TRBV3-2) and TRBJ2-2, with 9 bases fitting TRBD1. V was clipped by 7 bases and J by 1 base; unmatched bases: 4. Per germline, CDR1 LGHDT and CDR2 YNNKEL (reference sequence). This CDR3 spans 15 amino acids. DNA for the CDR3: TGTGCCAGCACTAGGGGACAGGGGAACACCGGGGAGCTGTTTTTT. Amino acid sequence: CASTRGQGNTGELFF.

This clone occurred a few times. V usage is TRBV7-9 and J usage is TRBJ2-1, with 9 bases matching TRBD2. The germline V gene has CDR1 SEHNR and CDR2 FQNEAQ (reference sequence). Trimming cost V 7 bases and J 6 bases; bases outside gene matches: 4. The CDR3 sequence is 13 residues long. This CDR3 reads CASKAGGFNEQFF. The CDR3 DNA sequence: TGTGCCAGCAAAGCGGGGGGCTTCAATGAGCAGTTCTTC.

The rearrangement uses TRBV19 and TRBJ1-1, with D hard to call. The CDR3 has 14 residues. V was cut by 6 bases and J by 9 bases, with 20 bases left in between. Germline CDR1 LNHDA, CDR2 SQIVND (reference sequence). CDR3 DNA: TGTGCCAGTAGCCCGAGCCGTGCCGTAAAGCAAGCTTTCTTT. It specifies CASSPSRAVKQAFF.

The chain combines TRBV11-2 with TRBJ2-7; no clear D gene. Germline V gene data show CDR1 as SGHAT and CDR2 as FQNNGV. Trimming pared 1 base from V and 2 bases from J, leaving 3 bases between. The CDR3 has 12 residues. The CDR3 DNA reads as TGTGCCAGCAGCTTAGCTCCCTACGAGCAGTACTTC. Amino acids: CASSLAPYEQYF.

V usage is TRBV7-7 and J usage is TRBJ1-2, with TRBD1 as a possible D gene (5 bases). Germline CDR1 is SSHAT and CDR2 is FNYEAQ (reference sequence). V was clipped by 5 bases and J by 6 bases, with 13 bases between them. The CDR3 loop spans 13 amino acids. CDR3 in amino acids: CASSTWRGHGYTF. The CDR3 coding sequence is TGTGCCAGCAGCACTTGGAGGGGCCATGGCTACACCTTC.

This sequence joins TRBV19 and TRBJ2-1, with D perhaps TRBD2 (5 bases). Trimming removed 0 bases at V and 15 bases at J, with 15 bases between. The CDR3 loop spans 13 amino acids. Per germline, CDR1 LNHDA and CDR2 SQIVND (reference sequence). The CDR3 sequence is CASSIDHWGVAFF. In nucleotides, the CDR3 is TGTGCCAGTAGTATAGATCACTGGGGAGTCGCGTTCTTC.

The rearrangement joins TRBV19 to TRBJ1-1; 7 bases are shared with TRBD1. The V gene end was trimmed by 4 bases and the J gene end by 7 bases; junction bases not matched to a gene: 6. The CDR3 is 13 amino acids. Germline V gene sequence: CDR1 LNHDA, CDR2 SQIVND (reference sequence). The CDR3 is CASSTYRGGEAFF. The DNA of the CDR3 is TGTGCCAGTAGTACCTACAGGGGTGGTGAAGCTTTCTTT. Combining the CDR3 with reference TRBV19 and TRBJ1-1 gives the whole variable domain DGGITQSPKYLFRKEGQNVTLSCEQNLNHDAMYWYRQDPGQGLRLIYYSQIVNDFQKGDIAEGYSVSREKKESFPLTVTSAQKNPTAFYLCASSTYRGGEAFFGQGTRLTVV.

The chain has TRBV11-2 and TRBJ2-7; TRBD2 aligns across 10 bases. From germline, CDR1 is SGHAT and CDR2 FQNNGV. After removal of 2 bases from V and 6 bases from J, the junction contained 10 bases not matched to a gene. The CDR3 is 16 amino acids. The CDR3 spells CASSLPSQRGGREQYF. DNA of the CDR3: TGTGCCAGCAGCTTACCCTCCCAGCGGGGGGGCCGCGAGCAGTACTTC.

The chain links TRBV18 to TRBJ2-1; TRBD2 aligns across 8 bases. V trimming: 6 bases; J trimming: 9 bases; junction bases outside the gene matches: 7. The CDR3 runs 13 residues. CDR1 and CDR2 (germline): KGHSH, LQKENI. CDR3 nucleotide sequence: TGTGCCAGCTCTCCGACTAGCGTAGTTGAGCAGTTCTTC. As protein: CASSPTSVVEQFF. Complete variable domain (other parts from reference TRBV18 and TRBJ2-1): NAGVMQNPRHLVRRRGQEARLRCSPMKGHSHVYWYRQLPEEGLKFMVYLQKENIIDESGMPKERFSAEFPKEGPSILRIQQVVRGDSAAYFCASSPTSVVEQFFGPGTRLTVL.

CDR3 in amino acids: CASSSPGQNYGYTF. The CDR3 DNA reads as TGTGCCAGCAGCTCCCCGGGACAGAACTATGGCTACACCTTC. The V and J genes are TRBV5-5 and TRBJ1-2, with TRBD1 matching 7 bases. CDR3 length equals 14 residues. The trim removed 3 bases at V and 2 bases at J, leaving 4 bases unmatched. The germline V gene has CDR1 SGHKS and CDR2 YYEKEE (reference sequence). Looking up the rest from reference TRBV5-5 and TRBJ1-2 gives the full variable domain: DAGVTQSPTHLIKTRGQQVTLRCSPISGHKSVSWYQQVLGQGPQFIFQYYEKEERGRGNFPDRFSARQFPNYSSELNVNALLLGDSALYLCASSSPGQNYGYTFGSGTRLTVV.

This clone was detected only once. The chain uses TRBV18 and TRBJ1-6; TRBD1 is a possible D gene (6 bases). Germline lookup yields CDR1 KGHSH and CDR2 LQKENI. V was trimmed by 4 bases and J by 9 bases, leaving 16 bases between them. The CDR3 length is 15 residues. The CDR3 region has the DNA TGTGCCAGCTCACTCCAGGGGCAGGGAATTTCACCCCTCCACTTT. This gives the protein CASSLQGQGISPLHF.

This rearrangement joins TRBV11-2 to TRBJ1-1; D gene unclear. The CDR3 loop spans 11 amino acids. Between the trimmed V and J ends, which lost 7 bases and 7 bases, there was a span of 10 bases. The germline gives CDR1 SGHAT, CDR2 FQNNGV. This CDR3 is CASTKQSEAFF. The DNA for the CDR3 is TGTGCCAGCACAAAGCAAAGTGAAGCTTTCTTT.

The CDR3 DNA sequence: TGTGCCAGCAGCTTAGACAGGGGGCGGGAAAAACTGTTTTTT. Translating it yields CASSLDRGREKLFF. V is TRBV7-9 and J is TRBJ1-4; 9 bases agree with TRBD1. Germline V gene lookup returns CDR1 SEHNR and CDR2 FQNEAQ (reference sequence). The CDR3 spans 14 residues. Losses at the gene ends were 1 base for V and 8 bases for J; bases not matched to a gene: 2.

This clone appeared a single time. The chain recombines TRBV27 with TRBJ1-1; no clear D gene. This CDR3 contains 14 residues. V lost 3 bases, J lost 0 bases, and 8 bases lay in between. Germline CDR1 and CDR2: MNHEY and SMNVEV (reference sequence). The CDR3 is CASSLAALNTEAFF. CDR3 DNA: TGTGCCAGCAGTTTGGCCGCCTTGAACACTGAAGCTTTCTTT.

This rearrangement joins TRBV7-9 to TRBJ1-6; D may be TRBD1 (5 bases). V gave up 6 bases and J gave up 10 bases, with 13 bases separating them. This CDR3 contains 13 residues. CDR1 SEHNR and CDR2 FQNEAQ come from the germline V gene (reference sequence). The CDR3 DNA sequence: TGTGCCAGCAGTCCTCAGGGTGAATCACCCCTCCACTTT. This encodes CASSPQGESPLHF.

The chain recombines TRBV5-4 with TRBJ1-1; D is uncertain. V was trimmed by 5 bases and J by 4 bases, leaving 15 bases between them. CDR3 size: 14 residues. Germline-derived CDR1 and CDR2 are SGHNT and YYREEE (reference sequence). CDR3 sequence reads: CASSRPGDGTEAFF. In nucleotides, the CDR3 is TGTGCCAGCAGTCGTCCCGGAGACGGCACTGAAGCTTTCTTT.